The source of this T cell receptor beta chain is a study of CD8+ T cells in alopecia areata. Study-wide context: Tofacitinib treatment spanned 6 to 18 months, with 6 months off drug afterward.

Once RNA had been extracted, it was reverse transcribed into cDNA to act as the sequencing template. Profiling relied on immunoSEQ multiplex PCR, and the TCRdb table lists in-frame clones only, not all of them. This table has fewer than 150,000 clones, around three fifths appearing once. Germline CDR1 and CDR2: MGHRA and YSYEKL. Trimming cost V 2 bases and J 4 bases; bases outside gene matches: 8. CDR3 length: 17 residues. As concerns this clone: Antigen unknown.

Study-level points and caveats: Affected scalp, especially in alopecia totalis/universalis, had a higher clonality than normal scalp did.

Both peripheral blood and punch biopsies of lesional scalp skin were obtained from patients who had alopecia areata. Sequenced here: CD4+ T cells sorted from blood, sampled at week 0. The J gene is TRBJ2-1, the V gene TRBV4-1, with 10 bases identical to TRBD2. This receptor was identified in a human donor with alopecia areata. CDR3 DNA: TGCGCCAGCAGCCAACGCCTCGGACTAGCGGCGTACAATGAGCAGTTCTTC. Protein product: CASSQRLGLAAYNEQFF.